A selection of T cell receptor beta chains follows, all from one sample in a study of blood T cell repertoires in COVID-19. Produced via immunoSEQ multiplex PCR; TCRdb's table is partial and in-frame only. The table lists roughly 70,000 clones, roughly four fifths of them singletons. Input material: peripheral blood. The origin of the receptors is a man between 60 and 75 years old with COVID-19, enrolled during active disease. Both conserved end residues are part of each CDR3. The D gene is left open where the match is weak. Clone size is given for some rows only: seen once, a few or many times, or a class if the clone is expanded.

J: TRBJ1-6; V: TRBV11-1; size: .; D: .; DNA: TGTGCCAGCAGCAGAGACAGGAATTCACCCCTCCACTTT; CDR3: CASSRDRNSPLHF
J: TRBJ1-6; V: TRBV27; size: .; D: TRBD1; DNA: TGTGCCAGCAGTGTACCGGGACAGGGCAATTCACCCCTCCACTTT; CDR3: CASSVPGQGNSPLHF
J: TRBJ1-3; V: TRBV5-5; size: .; D: .; DNA: TGTGCCAGCAGCTTGGCCGGGGTAAGCTCTGGAAACACCATATATTTT; CDR3: CASSLAGVSSGNTIYF
J: TRBJ1-4; V: TRBV5-6; size: .; D: .; DNA: TGTGCCAGCAGCCCGACTAATCTGGGGGAAAAACTGTTTTTT; CDR3: CASSPTNLGEKLFF
J: TRBJ1-4; V: TRBV29-1; size: few; D: TRBD1; DNA: TGCAGCGTGCCGGGACAGGGGACCAATGAAAAACTGTTTTTT; CDR3: CSVPGQGTNEKLFF
J: TRBJ1-2; V: TRBV29-1; size: .; D: TRBD1; DNA: TGCAGCGTAACCGGGACAGCAGGTGGGGTAGGATATGGCTACACCTTC; CDR3: CSVTGTAGGVGYGYTF
J: TRBJ2-3; V: TRBV6-5; size: .; D: TRBD2; DNA: TGTGCCAGCAACCTAGCGGGAGATACGCAGTATTTT; CDR3: CASNLAGDTQYF
J: TRBJ2-1; V: TRBV4-1; size: .; D: .; DNA: TGCGCCAGCAGCCAAGCCCTTTACGGGGACTTTCCACAGTTCTTC; CDR3: CASSQALYGDFPQFF
J: TRBJ2-7; V: TRBV13; size: few; D: .; DNA: TGTGCCAGCAGTTTATCCTCTCTAGCAACATCCTACGAGCAGTACTTC; CDR3: CASSLSSLATSYEQYF
J: TRBJ2-3; V: TRBV6-5; size: .; D: TRBD1; DNA: TGTGCCAGCAGGGGGGGACAGGGGGCCCCAGATACGCAGTATTTT; CDR3: CASRGGQGAPDTQYF
J: TRBJ1-3; V: TRBV30; size: once; D: TRBD1; DNA: TGTGCCTGGGCGTACAGGGGTTCTGGAAACACCATATATTTT; CDR3: CAWAYRGSGNTIYF
J: TRBJ2-2; V: TRBV2; size: once; D: .; DNA: TGTGCCAGCAGCCTGAGGGGGGGTACCGGGGAGCTGTTTTTT; CDR3: CASSLRGGTGELFF
J: TRBJ2-5; V: TRBV2; size: .; D: TRBD2; DNA: TGTGCCAGCAGTCCTCGTAGCGGGGGGGCAAGAGAGACCCAGTACTTC; CDR3: CASSPRSGGARETQYF
J: TRBJ1-5; V: TRBV5-5; size: .; D: TRBD1; DNA: TGTGCCAGCAGCCGGGACAGGGTTGGAGGTCAGCCCCAGCATTTT; CDR3: CASSRDRVGGQPQHF
J: TRBJ1-6; V: TRBV10-3; size: .; D: .; DNA: TGTGCCATTGCTGGTCAGGATAATTCACCCCTCCACTTT; CDR3: CAIAGQDNSPLHF
J: TRBJ2-1; V: TRBV7-9; size: .; D: TRBD2; DNA: TGTGCCAGCAGCGTACTAGCGGGGGTTGATGAGCAGTTCTTC; CDR3: CASSVLAGVDEQFF